Listed below are T cell receptor beta chains from one sample, sequenced in a study of blood T cells in healthy people across ages. TCRdb analysed the 5' RACE reads with MiXCR anew, one entry per CDR3 protein. The table shows fewer than 1.5 million distinct CDR3 sequences, with around two fifths occurring only once. Sequencing was carried out using blood. All receptors derive from a woman younger than 30 in good health. Both conserved end residues are part of each CDR3. The D gene is left open where the match is weak. Only some rows state a clone size, as once, few, many or a class for expanded clones.

>TRBJ2-7|TRBD1|TRBV5-1|few
CATSGTGGEQYF
TGCGCCACGTCCGGGACAGGGGGCGAGCAGTACTTC
>TRBJ1-3|NA|TRBV28|NA
CASSLGQTYSGNTIYF
TGTGCCAGCAGTTTGGGCCAGACTTACTCTGGAAACACCATATATTTT
>TRBJ1-1|NA|TRBV7-9|NA
CASSLSAILRGSTEAFF
TGTGCCAGCAGCTTATCCGCAATTCTACGGGGGAGTACTGAAGCTTTCTTT
>TRBJ2-7|NA|TRBV6-5|NA
CASGAQPAYEQYF
TGTGCCAGCGGTGCTCAGCCAGCCTACGAGCAGTACTTC
>TRBJ2-7|NA|TRBV7-9|few
CASSLMKSWGEYEQYF
TGTGCCAGCAGCTTAATGAAGTCGTGGGGGGAATACGAGCAGTACTTC
>TRBJ1-5|NA|TRBV15|few
CATSNPGRSNQPQHF
TGTGCCACCAGCAACCCCGGGCGAAGCAATCAGCCCCAGCATTTT
>TRBJ2-5|NA|TRBV3-1|NA
CASSQGDEVGQETQYF
TGTGCCAGCAGCCAGGGGGATGAGGTCGGCCAAGAGACCCAGTACTTC
>TRBJ2-7|NA|TRBV6-5|NA
CASSQPWGLTYNEQYF
TGTGCCAGCAGTCAACCCTGGGGACTGACCTACAATGAGCAGTACTTC
>TRBJ2-1|TRBD2|TRBV20-1|many
CSAAPGVAGAHNEQFF
TGCAGTGCTGCCCCTGGTGTAGCGGGAGCCCACAATGAGCAGTTCTTC
>TRBJ2-1|NA|TRBV10-3|NA
CAISEFGVNQETQFF
TGTGCCATCAGTGAGTTTGGGGTAAACCAAGAGACCCAGTTCTTC
>TRBJ2-7|NA|TRBV10-3|once
CAISAGSYEQYF
TGTGCCATCAGTGCCGGATCCTACGAGCAGTACTTC
>TRBJ2-7|TRBD2|TRBV20-1|NA
CSATRAGVLTYEQYF
TGCAGCGCTACCAGGGCGGGAGTATTGACCTACGAGCAGTACTTC
>TRBJ2-5|NA|TRBV14|NA
CASSQRWDPYQETQYF
TGTGCCAGCAGCCAAAGGTGGGACCCGTACCAAGAGACCCAGTACTTC
>TRBJ2-7|TRBD2|TRBV2|NA
CASRPASGRPSYNEQYF
TGTGCCAGCAGGCCCGCTAGCGGGAGGCCCTCCTACAATGAGCAGTACTTC
>TRBJ2-6|TRBD1|TRBV2|NA
CASTLEQGARGANVLTF
TGTGCCAGCACCCTCGAACAGGGGGCGCGCGGGGCCAACGTCCTGACTTTC
>TRBJ2-3|TRBD2|TRBV12-3/TRBV12-4|NA
CASSPSGSGTDTQYF
TGTGCCAGCAGTCCCAGCGGGAGCGGCACAGATACGCAGTATTTT
>TRBJ2-1|TRBD2|TRBV3-1|few
CASSQLREDDNEQFF
TGTGCCAGCAGCCAATTGCGGGAGGACGACAATGAGCAGTTCTTC
>TRBJ2-1|NA|TRBV7-3|NA
CASSLRSAGAMYNEQFF
TGTGCCAGCAGCTTAAGGAGTGCGGGGGCCATGTACAATGAGCAGTTCTTC
>TRBJ2-1|TRBD1|TRBV20-1|NA
CSAWTGGGRNEQFF
TGCAGTGCCTGGACAGGGGGCGGACGCAATGAGCAGTTCTTC
>TRBJ2-3|TRBD1|TRBV3-1|NA
CASSHGQGAGGADTQYF
TGTGCCAGCAGCCATGGACAGGGGGCCGGAGGCGCAGATACGCAGTATTTT
>TRBJ2-3|NA|TRBV28|NA
CASSLKLGTEPTTETQYF
TGTGCCAGCAGTTTAAAACTTGGAACGGAGCCTACCACAGAGACGCAGTATTTT
>TRBJ1-2|TRBD1|TRBV27|few
CASRITGTGGKYGYTF
TGTGCCAGCAGAATTACCGGGACAGGGGGCAAGTATGGCTACACCTTC
>TRBJ1-1|TRBD1|TRBV30|few
CAWRSQGSTEAFF
TGTGCCTGGAGGTCACAGGGGAGCACTGAAGCTTTCTTT
>TRBJ2-2|NA|TRBV14|few
CASSQDIQGWTGELFF
TGTGCCAGCAGCCAAGATATACAGGGCTGGACCGGGGAGCTGTTTTTT
>TRBJ2-3|NA|TRBV27|few
CASSLGFGRRTTDTQYF
TGTGCCAGCAGTTTAGGTTTTGGGCGGCGAACCACAGATACGCAGTATTTT
>TRBJ2-1|TRBD2|TRBV20-1|NA
CSARDGTSGPYNEQFF
TGCAGTGCTAGAGATGGGACTAGCGGCCCATACAATGAGCAGTTCTTC
>TRBJ1-1|NA|TRBV5-4|few
CASSLVGAPEAFF
TGTGCCAGCAGCCTAGTGGGGGCCCCTGAAGCTTTCTTT
>TRBJ2-7|NA|TRBV27|once
CASSSTGGPAYEQYF
TGTGCCAGCAGTTCAACCGGGGGCCCCGCCTACGAGCAGTACTTC
>TRBJ2-1|NA|TRBV20-1|NA
CSARDGAPNNEQFF
TGCAGTGCTAGAGATGGAGCGCCGAACAACGAGCAGTTCTTC
>TRBJ2-5|TRBD2|TRBV7-9|few
CAARVASGEETQYF
TGTGCCGCGAGGGTAGCTAGCGGGGAAGAGACCCAGTACTTC
>TRBJ2-1|TRBD1|TRBV12-3/TRBV12-4|NA
CASSYGTGGSNEQFF
TGTGCCAGCAGCTACGGGACAGGGGGAAGCAATGAGCAGTTCTTC
>TRBJ2-3|TRBD1|TRBV10-1|NA
CASSGSGQGEPTDTQYF
TGCGCCAGCAGTGGTTCGGGACAGGGGGAACCCACAGATACGCAGTATTTT
>TRBJ2-7|NA|TRBV29-1|few
CSYKVGTLASYEQYF
TGCAGCTATAAGGTCGGGACCCTCGCCTCCTACGAGCAGTACTTC
>TRBJ2-2|NA|TRBV4-1|few
CASSQAGQRNTGELFF
TGCGCCAGCAGCCAGGCGGGACAGAGGAACACCGGGGAGCTGTTTTTT
>TRBJ2-7|NA|TRBV7-9|NA
CASSTPTGHSSYEQYF
TGTGCCAGCAGCACTCCAACCGGACATAGCTCCTACGAGCAGTACTTC
>TRBJ2-1|NA|TRBV28|NA
CASSLFTKSSYNEQFF
TGTGCCAGCAGTTTATTTACTAAAAGCTCCTACAATGAGCAGTTCTTC
>TRBJ1-5|TRBD1|TRBV2|NA
CASSDGTGGAGNQPQHF
TGTGCCAGCAGTGATGGGACAGGGGGCGCCGGCAATCAGCCCCAGCATTTT
>TRBJ2-3|NA|TRBV20-1|NA
CSPYLPQDTQYF
TGCAGCCCGTACCTCCCGCAGGATACGCAGTATTTT
>TRBJ2-1|NA|TRBV5-1|NA
CASSSGQSGSRAHNEQFF
TGCGCCAGCAGCTCGGGACAATCCGGCTCCAGAGCCCACAATGAGCAGTTCTTC
>TRBJ1-5|NA|TRBV20-1|few
CSAGRDTGNQPQHF
TGCAGTGCCGGGAGGGACACAGGCAATCAGCCCCAGCATTTT
>TRBJ2-7|TRBD2|TRBV12-3/TRBV12-4|once
CASSLELAGINEQYF
TGTGCCAGCAGTTTAGAATTAGCGGGAATCAATGAGCAGTACTTC
>TRBJ1-2|TRBD1|TRBV29-1|NA
CSVEGGTGGYGYTF
TGCAGCGTTGAAGGAGGGACAGGGGGATATGGCTACACCTTC